Listed here are 6 T cell receptor beta chains from one sample, sequenced in a study of cytomegalovirus exposure and HLA in healthy donors. The study ran its PCR with 60 Vbeta and 13 Jbeta primers. The assay was immunoSEQ multiplex PCR, and TCRdb's table has in-frame clones only and misses some. The data show roughly 80,000 clones, and the top ten clones hold 1.1%. Input material: PBMCs. Every receptor here comes from a woman between 25 and 40 years old in good health and CMV-seronegative.

The rearrangement joins TRBV5-1 to TRBJ2-3, with a tentative D call TRBD2 (6 bases). Trimming pared 3 bases from V and 5 bases from J, leaving 13 bases between. The CDR3 sequence is 14 residues long. Germline V lookup: CDR1 SGHRS, CDR2 YFSETQ. The DNA of the CDR3 is TGCGCCAGCAGCTGGGGGGTCAGCGGAGATACGCAGTATTTT. This encodes CASSWGVSGDTQYF.

The V and J genes are TRBV19 and TRBJ2-1, with 10 bases lining up with TRBD2. Losses at the gene ends were 1 base for V and 0 bases for J; bases not matched to a gene: 9. The CDR3 extends over 19 amino acids. Germline CDR1 and CDR2: LNHDA and SQIVND (reference sequence). The CDR3 loop reads CASSIVASGGPSSYNEQFF. The CDR3 nucleotides are TGTGCCAGTAGTATAGTGGCTAGCGGGGGACCGAGCTCCTACAATGAGCAGTTCTTC.

The chain couples TRBV30 to TRBJ2-3; 9 nucleotides align to TRBD2. Germline values: CDR1 GTSNPN, CDR2 SVGIG (reference sequence). V dropped 5 bases and J dropped 3; count of bases not matched to a gene: 3. This CDR3 has 13 amino acids. CDR3 bases: TGTGCCTGGGAGCGGGGGGCGACAGATACGCAGTATTTT. It is translated as CAWERGATDTQYF. The entire variable domain, with the rest obtained from reference TRBV30 and TRBJ2-3, is as follows: SQTIHQWPATLVQPVGSPLSLECTVEGTSNPNLYWYRQAAGRGLQLLFYSVGIGQISSEVPQNLSASRPQDRQFILSSKKLLLSDSGFYLCAWERGATDTQYFGPGTRLTVL.

This chain connects TRBV7-6 to TRBJ1-5; a possible D gene is TRBD1 (6 bases). Trimming left V 5 bases short and J 4 bases short, with 9 bases between. In germline, CDR1 is SGHVS, CDR2 FNYEAQ. The CDR3 is 13 amino acids. The DNA of the CDR3 is TGTGCCAGCAGCCAAGGGGGAAATCAGCCCCAGCATTTT. This sequence encodes CASSQGGNQPQHF.

The chain is built from TRBV7-2 and TRBJ2-1; D is unclear. Germline-derived CDR1 and CDR2 are SGHTA and FQGNSA. V lost 7 bases, J lost 8 bases, and 15 bases lay in between. The CDR3 consists of 13 residues. The CDR3: CASKLYGQDEQFF. The CDR3 coding sequence is TGTGCCAGCAAGTTGTATGGCCAGGATGAGCAGTTCTTC.

The V and J genes are TRBV25-1 and TRBJ2-3; maybe TRBD2 (7 bases). The germline gives CDR1 MGHDK, CDR2 SYGVNS. The CDR3 is 15 amino acids. Trimming left V 3 bases short and J 2 bases short, with 12 bases between. This CDR3 reads CASSDSGGATDTQYF. CDR3 DNA sequence: TGTGCCAGCAGTGATAGTGGGGGGGCCACAGATACGCAGTATTTT.